This section outlines one T cell receptor beta chain sequence together with its context. The target antigen is unknown. Both 60 Vbeta primers and 13 Jbeta primers went into the PCR. Sequencing used immunoSEQ multiplex PCR; TCRdb keeps in-frame clones, though not all of them. The sample data list around 140,000 clones. The data stem from a study of cytomegalovirus exposure and HLA in healthy donors. Trimming left V 6 bases short and J 2 bases short, with 11 bases between. The CDR3 totals 13 residues. The germline V gene has CDR1 SGHRS and CDR2 YFSETQ. Findings and limits, study-wide: Most CMV-associated TCR beta chains were later found to appear HLA-restricted. When a later analysis compared HLA-associated TCR beta chains with equally common others, the HLA-associated chains turned out to be more clonally expanded and to have lower generation probabilities. A later analysis revealed that TCR association rates differed between HLA loci, peaking at DRB1 and bottoming out at HLA-C. TCR beta V- and J-gene trimming was later associated with a missense DCLRE1C variant.

The sample comprised PBMCs. This clonotype was sampled from a male donor in good health and CMV-seronegative. The chain is built from TRBV5-1 and TRBJ1-2; no definite D call. The DNA of the CDR3 is TGCGCCAGCACGAGCGGACCGAACTATGGCTACACCTTC. It yields the protein CASTSGPNYGYTF.